This T cell receptor (beta chain) is from a study of beta chain features in type 1 diabetes. Study-level information: Comparable age, gender and cell yields were observed in patients relative to healthy donors.

This clone has a handful of counts. The length of the CDR3 is 14 residues. Germline values: CDR1 MDHEN, CDR2 SYDVKM. V lost 5 bases to trimming and J lost 4 bases, with 12 bases between them. TCRB transcripts that were expressed got sequenced, as all of the isolated RNA had been reverse transcribed. Generated by immunoSEQ multiplex PCR, the TCRdb table keeps only in-frame clones and is missing some. Of about 930,000 clones in the sample, roughly a sixth were seen once. All of the sorted populations showed purity greater than 98%. The TCR was taken from a woman aged 18-30 years in good health. The chain has TRBV28 and TRBJ2-1; TRBD2 might be the D (5 bases). Sequences were obtained from naive CD4+ T cells from blood. In nucleotides, the CDR3 is TGTGCCAGCAGTGGAAGATCGGGGTACAATGAGCAGTTCTTC. This codes for CASSGRSGYNEQFF. The full variable domain, rest sourced from reference TRBV28 and TRBJ2-1, is DVKVTQSSRYLVKRTGEKVFLECVQDMDHENMFWYRQDPGLGLRLIYFSYDVKMKEKGDIPEGYSVSREKKERFSLILESASTNQTSMYLCASSGRSGYNEQFFGPGTRLTVL.